This record covers a single TCR beta chain. The data belong to a study of T cells after yellow fever vaccination. For TCR, cDNA came from 5'RACE template switching, which added a universal primer site and UMIs. TCRdb independently ran MiXCR on the 5' RACE reads; one entry per CDR3 protein. Of 300,000 to 400,000 distinct CDR3 sequences listed, approximately 13% were seen once; the top ten hold 2.5% to 4%. Here the sequenced sample was CD4+ T cells sorted from PBMCs, taken 15 days after the yellow fever booster vaccination. The source is a man aged 18 to 29 who received the YFV17D yellow fever vaccine.

The CDR3 spells CSASRSASTDTQYF. CDR3 bases: TGCAGTGCTAGTCGCAGTGCTAGCACAGATACGCAGTATTTT. The V call is TRBV20-1, the J call TRBJ2-3; D is unresolved. Trimming shortened V by 3 bases and J by 0 bases, and 10 bases separated the two germline ends. The CDR3 runs to 14 residues. CDR1 DFQATT and CDR2 SNEGSKA come from the germline V gene (reference sequence).